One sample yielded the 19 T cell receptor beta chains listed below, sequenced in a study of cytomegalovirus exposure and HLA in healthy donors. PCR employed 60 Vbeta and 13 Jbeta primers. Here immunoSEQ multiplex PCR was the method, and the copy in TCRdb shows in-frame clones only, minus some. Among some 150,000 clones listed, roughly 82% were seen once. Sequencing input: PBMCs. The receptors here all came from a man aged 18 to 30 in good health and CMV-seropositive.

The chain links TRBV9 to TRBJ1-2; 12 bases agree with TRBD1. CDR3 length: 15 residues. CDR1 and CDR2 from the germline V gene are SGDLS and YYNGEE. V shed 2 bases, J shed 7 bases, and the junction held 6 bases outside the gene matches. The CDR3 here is CASSVQGQGAIGYTF. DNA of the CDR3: TGTGCCAGCAGCGTCCAGGGACAGGGGGCTATTGGCTACACCTTC.

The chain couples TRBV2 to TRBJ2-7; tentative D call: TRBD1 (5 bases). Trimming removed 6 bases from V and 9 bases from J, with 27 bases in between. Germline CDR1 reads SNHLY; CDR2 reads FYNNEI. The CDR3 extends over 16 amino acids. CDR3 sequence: CASRAPDRPVDWGQYF. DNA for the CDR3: TGTGCCAGCAGGGCCCCCGACAGACCGGTCGACTGGGGGCAGTACTTC.

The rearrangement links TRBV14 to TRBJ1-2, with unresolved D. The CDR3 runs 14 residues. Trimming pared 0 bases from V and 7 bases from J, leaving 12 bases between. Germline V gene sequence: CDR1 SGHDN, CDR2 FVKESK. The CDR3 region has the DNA TGTGCCAGCAGCCAAGATTTCTTAAGCGGTGGCTACACCTTC. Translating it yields CASSQDFLSGGYTF.

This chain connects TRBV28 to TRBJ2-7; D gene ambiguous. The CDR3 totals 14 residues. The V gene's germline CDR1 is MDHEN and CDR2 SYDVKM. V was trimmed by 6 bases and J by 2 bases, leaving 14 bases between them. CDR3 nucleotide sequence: TGTGCCAGCAGCTCCAACAGTGGTCCCTACGAGCAGTACTTC. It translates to CASSSNSGPYEQYF.

CDR3 sequence (DNA): TGTGCCAGCAGCCCCCCGGGGAGGGAGCTTGGCTACACCTTC. Its translation: CASSPPGRELGYTF. V usage is TRBV7-9 and J usage is TRBJ1-2, with unresolved D. The CDR3 covers 14 residues. Germline CDR1 SEHNR, CDR2 FQNEAQ (reference sequence). V gave up 5 bases and J gave up 7 bases, with 17 bases separating them.

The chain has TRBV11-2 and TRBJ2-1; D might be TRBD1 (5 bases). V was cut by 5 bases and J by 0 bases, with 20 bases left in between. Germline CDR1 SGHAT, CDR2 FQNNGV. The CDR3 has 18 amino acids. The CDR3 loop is CASSTFRQTRSSYNEQFF. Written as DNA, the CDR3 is TGTGCCAGCAGCACCTTCCGACAGACCAGGAGCTCCTACAATGAGCAGTTCTTC.

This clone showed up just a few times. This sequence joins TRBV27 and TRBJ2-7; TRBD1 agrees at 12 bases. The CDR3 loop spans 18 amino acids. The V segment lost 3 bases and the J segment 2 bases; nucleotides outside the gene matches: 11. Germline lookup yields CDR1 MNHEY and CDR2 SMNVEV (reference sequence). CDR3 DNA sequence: TGTGCCAGCAGTTTCGGGGACAGGGGGCAGTTAGTGGCCTACGAGCAGTACTTC. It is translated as CASSFGDRGQLVAYEQYF.

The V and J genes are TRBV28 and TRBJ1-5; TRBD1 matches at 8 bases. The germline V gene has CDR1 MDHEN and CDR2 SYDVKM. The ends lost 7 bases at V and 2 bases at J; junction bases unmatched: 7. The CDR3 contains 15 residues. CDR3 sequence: CASTRTGSGNQPQHF. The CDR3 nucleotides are TGTGCCAGCACCCGGACAGGGTCGGGCAATCAGCCCCAGCATTTT.

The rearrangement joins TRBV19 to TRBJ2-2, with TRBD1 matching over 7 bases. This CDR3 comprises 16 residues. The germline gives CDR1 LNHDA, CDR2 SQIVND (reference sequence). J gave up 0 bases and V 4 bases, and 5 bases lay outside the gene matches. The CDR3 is CASSTRGTANTGELFF. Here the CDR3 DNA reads TGTGCCAGTAGTACCCGAGGGACAGCGAACACCGGGGAGCTGTTTTTT.

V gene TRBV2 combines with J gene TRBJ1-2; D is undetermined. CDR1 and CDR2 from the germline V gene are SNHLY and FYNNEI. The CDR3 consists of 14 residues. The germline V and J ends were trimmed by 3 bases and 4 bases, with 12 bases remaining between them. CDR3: CASSDERQFYGYTF. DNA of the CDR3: TGTGCCAGCAGTGATGAGCGCCAATTCTATGGCTACACCTTC.

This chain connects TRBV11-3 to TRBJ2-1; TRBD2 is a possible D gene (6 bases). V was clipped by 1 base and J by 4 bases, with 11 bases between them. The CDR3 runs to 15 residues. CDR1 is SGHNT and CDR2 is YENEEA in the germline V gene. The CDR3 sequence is CASSLVSGPYNEQFF. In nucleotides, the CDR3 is TGTGCCAGCAGCTTAGTTAGCGGACCGTACAATGAGCAGTTCTTC.

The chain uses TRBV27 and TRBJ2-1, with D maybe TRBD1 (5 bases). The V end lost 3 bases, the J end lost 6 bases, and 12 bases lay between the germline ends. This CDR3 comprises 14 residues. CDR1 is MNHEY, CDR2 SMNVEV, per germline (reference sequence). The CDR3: CASSFRGTSNEQFF. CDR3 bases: TGTGCCAGCAGTTTTAGGGGCACCTCCAATGAGCAGTTCTTC.

CDR3 in amino acids: CASDPRDSLTGELFF. CDR3 DNA: TGTGCCAGCGACCCCCGGGACAGTCTCACCGGGGAGCTGTTTTTT. This chain joins TRBV2 and TRBJ2-2, with 7 positions matching TRBD1. The CDR3 extends over 15 amino acids. V was pared by 8 bases and J by 4 bases, with 10 bases of the junction left unmatched. From germline, CDR1 is SNHLY and CDR2 FYNNEI.

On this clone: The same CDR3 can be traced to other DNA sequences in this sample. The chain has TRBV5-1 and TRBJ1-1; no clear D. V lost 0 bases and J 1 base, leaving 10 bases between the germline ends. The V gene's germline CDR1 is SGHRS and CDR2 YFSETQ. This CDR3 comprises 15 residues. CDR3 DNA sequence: TGCGCCAGCAGCTTGGTGGGCCAGACGAACACTGAAGCTTTCTTT. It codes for CASSLVGQTNTEAFF.

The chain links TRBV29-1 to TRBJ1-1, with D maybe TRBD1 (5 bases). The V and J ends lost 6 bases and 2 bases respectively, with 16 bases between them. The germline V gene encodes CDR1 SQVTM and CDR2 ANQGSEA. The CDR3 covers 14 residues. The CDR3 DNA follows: TGCAGCGTGGGGGGTGACAGCATTAACACTGAAGCTTTCTTT. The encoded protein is CSVGGDSINTEAFF.

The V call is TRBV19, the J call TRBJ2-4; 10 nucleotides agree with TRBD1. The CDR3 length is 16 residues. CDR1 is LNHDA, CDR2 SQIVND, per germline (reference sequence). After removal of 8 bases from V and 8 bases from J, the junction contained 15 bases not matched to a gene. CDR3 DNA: TGTGCCAGTTCCTCCCCTGGGACAGGGGCCGGGGACATTCAGTACTTC. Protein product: CASSSPGTGAGDIQYF. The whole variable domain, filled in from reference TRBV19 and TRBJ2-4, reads DGGITQSPKYLFRKEGQNVTLSCEQNLNHDAMYWYRQDPGQGLRLIYYSQIVNDFQKGDIAEGYSVSREKKESFPLTVTSAQKNPTAFYLCASSSPGTGAGDIQYFGAGTRLSVL.

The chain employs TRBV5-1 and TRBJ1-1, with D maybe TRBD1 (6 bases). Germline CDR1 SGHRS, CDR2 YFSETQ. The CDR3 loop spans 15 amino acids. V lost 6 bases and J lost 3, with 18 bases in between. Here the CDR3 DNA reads TGCGCCAGCACAAGTGACCTTAACAGGGACACTGAAGCTTTCTTT. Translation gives CASTSDLNRDTEAFF.

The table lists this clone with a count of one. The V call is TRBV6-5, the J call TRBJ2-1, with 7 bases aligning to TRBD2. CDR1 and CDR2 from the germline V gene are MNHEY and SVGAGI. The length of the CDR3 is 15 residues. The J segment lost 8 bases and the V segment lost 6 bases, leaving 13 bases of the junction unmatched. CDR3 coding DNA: TGTGCCAGCAGCTACACCAGTGGGGGAGGGTATGAGCAGTTCTTC. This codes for CASSYTSGGGYEQFF.

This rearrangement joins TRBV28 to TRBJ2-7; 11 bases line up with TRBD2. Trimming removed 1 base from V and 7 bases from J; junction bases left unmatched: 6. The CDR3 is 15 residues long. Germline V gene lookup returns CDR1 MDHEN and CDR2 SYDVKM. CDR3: CASSLYTSGSNEQYF. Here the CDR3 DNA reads TGTGCCAGCAGTTTATATACTAGCGGGAGTAATGAGCAGTACTTC.